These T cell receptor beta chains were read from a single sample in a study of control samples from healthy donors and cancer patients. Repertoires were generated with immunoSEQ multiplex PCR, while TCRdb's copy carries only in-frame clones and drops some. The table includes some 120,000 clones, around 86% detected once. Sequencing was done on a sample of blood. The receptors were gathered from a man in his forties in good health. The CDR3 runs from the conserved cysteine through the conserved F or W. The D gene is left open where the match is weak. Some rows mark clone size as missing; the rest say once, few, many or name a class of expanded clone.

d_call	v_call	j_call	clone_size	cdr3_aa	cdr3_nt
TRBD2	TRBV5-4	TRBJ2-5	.	CASSLAGLGGSKETQYF	TGTGCCAGCAGCTTGGCTGGGCTGGGAGGGTCAAAAGAGACCCAGTACTTC
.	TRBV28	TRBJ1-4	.	CASKIGTPSEKLFF	TGTGCCAGCAAAATCGGGACACCTTCCGAAAAACTGTTTTTT
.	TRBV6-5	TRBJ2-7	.	CASRTGYEQYF	TGTGCCAGCAGAACAGGCTACGAGCAGTACTTC
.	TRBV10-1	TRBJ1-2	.	CASSPLRANYGYTF	TGCGCCAGCAGTCCCCTCCGTGCTAACTATGGCTACACCTTC
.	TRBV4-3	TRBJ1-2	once	CASSPEARQVNYGYTF	TGCGCCAGCAGCCCGGAAGCCCGACAGGTCAACTATGGCTACACCTTC
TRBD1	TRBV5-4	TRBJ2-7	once	CASSRTGFHEQYF	TGTGCCAGCAGCCGGACAGGGTTCCACGAGCAGTACTTC
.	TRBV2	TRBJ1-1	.	CASSDAGAVATEAFF	TGTGCCAGCAGTGACGCCGGGGCGGTAGCCACTGAAGCTTTCTTT
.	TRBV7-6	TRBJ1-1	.	CASSPRRGGLAFF	TGTGCCAGCAGTCCCCGCCGGGGGGGTCTAGCTTTCTTT
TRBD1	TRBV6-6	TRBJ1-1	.	CASSDRGNTEAFF	TGTGCCAGCAGTGACAGGGGGAACACTGAAGCTTTCTTT
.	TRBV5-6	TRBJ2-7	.	CASSPPGLPYEQYF	TGTGCCAGCAGCCCCCCGGGGTTACCCTACGAGCAGTACTTC
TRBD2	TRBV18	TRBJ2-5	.	CASSPRTSGQETQYF	TGTGCCAGCTCACCTCGGACTAGCGGCCAAGAGACCCAGTACTTC
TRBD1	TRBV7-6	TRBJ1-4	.	CASSSHQGAPNEKLFF	TGTGCCAGCAGCTCCCACCAGGGGGCCCCTAATGAAAAACTGTTTTTT
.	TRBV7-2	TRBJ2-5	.	CASSSTGGRETQYF	TGTGCCAGCAGCTCTACGGGGGGCCGGGAGACCCAGTACTTC
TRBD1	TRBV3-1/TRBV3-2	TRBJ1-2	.	CASSPDRGYGYTF	TGTGCCAGCAGCCCCGACAGGGGATACGGCTACACCTTC
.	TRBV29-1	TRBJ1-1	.	CSVRERINTEAFF	TGCAGCGTTCGGGAACGGATTAACACTGAAGCTTTCTTT
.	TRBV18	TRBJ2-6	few	CASSPSQGPRGANVLTF	TGTGCCAGCTCACCCTCACAGGGCCCCCGTGGGGCCAACGTCCTGACTTTC
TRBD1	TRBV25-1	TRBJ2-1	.	CASSEAHRTGGTYNEQFF	TGTGCCAGCAGTGAAGCCCATAGGACAGGGGGCACCTACAATGAGCAGTTCTTC
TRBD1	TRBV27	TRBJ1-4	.	CASRGTVASTNEKLFF	TGTGCCAGCAGGGGGACAGTCGCTTCAACTAATGAAAAACTGTTTTTT
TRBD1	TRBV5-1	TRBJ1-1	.	CASSTAPTGGTEAFF	TGCGCCAGCAGCACAGCTCCGACAGGGGGCACTGAAGCTTTCTTT
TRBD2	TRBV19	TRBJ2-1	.	CASSIESGGASYNEQFF	TGTGCCAGTAGTATAGAAAGCGGGGGGGCCTCCTACAATGAGCAGTTCTTC
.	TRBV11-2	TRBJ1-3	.	CASSPPANTIYF	TGTGCCAGCAGCCCCCCCGCGAACACCATATATTTT
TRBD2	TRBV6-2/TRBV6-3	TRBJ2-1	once	CASSYTRGGSNEQFF	TGTGCCAGCAGTTACACACGGGGGGGCAGTAATGAGCAGTTCTTC
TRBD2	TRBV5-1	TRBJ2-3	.	CASSFLAGGLYTQYF	TGCGCCAGCAGCTTCCTAGCGGGGGGTTTGTATACGCAGTATTTT
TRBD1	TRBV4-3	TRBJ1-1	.	CASSQGTGVSNTEAFF	TGCGCCAGCAGCCAAGGGACAGGGGTTTCGAACACTGAAGCTTTCTTT
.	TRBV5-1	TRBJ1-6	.	CASSSLEGGPSYNSPLHF	TGCGCCAGCAGCTCCCTGGAGGGGGGCCCGTCCTATAATTCACCCCTCCACTTT
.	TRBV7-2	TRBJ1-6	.	CASSILTGTPYNSPLHF	TGTGCCAGCAGCATACTCACAGGGACTCCATATAATTCACCCCTCCACTTT
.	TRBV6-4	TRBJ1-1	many	CASSKGETGEAFF	TGTGCCAGCAGCAAGGGGGAGACCGGTGAAGCTTTCTTT
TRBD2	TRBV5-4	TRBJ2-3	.	CASSLSLAGKADTQYF	TGTGCCAGCAGCCTCTCACTAGCGGGGAAGGCGGATACGCAGTATTTT
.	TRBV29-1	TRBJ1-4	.	CSVVSAINEKLFF	TGCAGCGTTGTTTCAGCGATTAATGAAAAACTGTTTTTT
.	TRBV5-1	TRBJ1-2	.	CASSIRDPHYGYTF	TGCGCCAGCAGTATCCGGGACCCACACTATGGCTACACCTTC
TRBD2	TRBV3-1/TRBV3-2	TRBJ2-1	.	CASRRGGSSYNEQFF	TGTGCCAGCAGGCGCGGGGGGAGCTCCTACAATGAGCAGTTCTTC
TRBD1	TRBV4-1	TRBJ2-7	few	CASSQPGTASYEQYF	TGCGCCAGCAGCCAGCCCGGGACAGCCTCCTACGAGCAGTACTTC
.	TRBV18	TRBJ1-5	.	CASSPNSNQPQHF	TGTGCCAGCTCACCGAACAGCAATCAGCCCCAGCATTTT
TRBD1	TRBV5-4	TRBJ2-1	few	CASSFDRGSYNEQFF	TGTGCCAGCAGCTTCGACAGGGGATCCTACAATGAGCAGTTCTTC
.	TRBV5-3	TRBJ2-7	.	CARSLDRVRSYEQYF	TGTGCCAGAAGCTTGGACCGGGTGAGGTCCTACGAGCAGTACTTC
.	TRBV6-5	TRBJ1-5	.	CASTKQNSNQPQHF	TGTGCCAGCACCAAACAGAATAGCAATCAGCCCCAGCATTTT
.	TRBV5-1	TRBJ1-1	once	CASSFSGANTEAFF	TGCGCCAGCAGCTTCTCCGGGGCGAACACTGAAGCTTTCTTT
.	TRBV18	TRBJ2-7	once	CASSPLGLATYEQYF	TGTGCCAGCTCACCACTAGGGCTCGCAACCTACGAGCAGTACTTC
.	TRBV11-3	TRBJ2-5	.	CASSSVVGRQETQYF	TGTGCCAGCAGCTCAGTGGTGGGGCGCCAAGAGACCCAGTACTTC
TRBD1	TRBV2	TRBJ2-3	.	CASGTGRSLVGTDTQYF	TGTGCCAGTGGGACAGGGCGGAGCTTGGTGGGCACAGATACGCAGTATTTT
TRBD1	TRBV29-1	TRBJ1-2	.	CSVGQGADYTF	TGCAGCGTCGGGCAGGGGGCAGACTACACCTTC
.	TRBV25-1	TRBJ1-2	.	CASRPPLALGYTF	TGTGCCAGCAGGCCACCTTTAGCTCTTGGCTACACCTTC
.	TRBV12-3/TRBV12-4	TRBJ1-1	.	CASSEVMNTEAFF	TGTGCCAGCAGTGAGGTGATGAACACTGAAGCTTTCTTT
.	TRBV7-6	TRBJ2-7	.	CASSLADTGTAGYEQYF	TGTGCCAGCAGCTTAGCGGATACCGGGACAGCGGGCTACGAGCAGTACTTC
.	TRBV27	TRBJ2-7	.	CASVMAYREIHYEQYF	TGTGCCAGCGTAATGGCGTACAGAGAGATTCACTACGAGCAGTACTTC
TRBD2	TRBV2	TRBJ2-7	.	CASTLAGGRVQYF	TGTGCCAGCACGCTAGCGGGGGGGAGAGTGCAGTACTTC
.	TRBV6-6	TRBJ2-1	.	CAVGAADNEQFF	TGTGCCGTCGGGGCAGCGGACAATGAGCAGTTCTTC
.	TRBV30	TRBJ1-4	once	CAWSGGWGEKLFF	TGTGCCTGGAGTGGGGGGTGGGGTGAAAAACTGTTTTTT
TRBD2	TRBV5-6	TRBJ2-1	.	CASSLVFLAGAAHNEQFF	TGTGCCAGCAGCTTGGTCTTCCTAGCGGGGGCCGCACACAATGAGCAGTTCTTC
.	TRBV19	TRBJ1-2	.	CASSITFVTGYYGYTF	TGTGCCAGTAGTATTACCTTTGTGACGGGGTACTATGGCTACACCTTC
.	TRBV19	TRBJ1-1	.	CASSGGSWTEAFF	TGTGCCAGTAGTGGGGGGAGTTGGACTGAAGCTTTCTTT
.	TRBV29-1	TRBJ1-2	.	CSVPTPSGARGGYTF	TGCAGCGTTCCAACACCGTCAGGGGCAAGGGGTGGCTACACCTTC